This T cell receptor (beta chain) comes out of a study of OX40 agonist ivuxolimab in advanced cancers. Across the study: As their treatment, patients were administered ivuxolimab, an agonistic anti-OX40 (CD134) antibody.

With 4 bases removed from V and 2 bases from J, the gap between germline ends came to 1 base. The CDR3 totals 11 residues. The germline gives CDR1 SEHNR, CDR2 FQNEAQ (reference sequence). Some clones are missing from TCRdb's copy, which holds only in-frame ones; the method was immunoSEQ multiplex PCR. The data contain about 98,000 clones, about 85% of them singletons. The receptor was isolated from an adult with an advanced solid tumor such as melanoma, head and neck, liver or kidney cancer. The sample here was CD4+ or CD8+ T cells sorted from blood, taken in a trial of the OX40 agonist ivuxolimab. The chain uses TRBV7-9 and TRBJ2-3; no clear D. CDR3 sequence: CASSSTDTQYF. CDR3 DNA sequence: TGTGCCAGCAGCTCCACAGATACGCAGTATTTT.